Listed here is a single T cell receptor beta chain. Antigen unknown. Oncomine TCR Beta short-read sequencing was applied to DNA from cultured CD4+ T cells. Using the QIAamp micro DNA kit, genomic DNA was extracted from the CD4+ T cells that had been cultured. TCRdb passed the PCR reads through MiXCR, listing each CDR3 protein once. The data show roughly 20,000 distinct CDR3 sequences, around 80% seen once. This specimen comes from a study of vaccination and CD4 T cells after COVID-19. Treatment here: approximately nine-day PBMC culture with coronavirus spike peptide pools or control peptides (ViraFEST assay). ViraFEST used peptide pools to expand antigen-specific T cells before TCR sequencing. The CDR3 extends over 14 amino acids. Per the germline V gene, CDR1 is MRHNA and CDR2 is SNTAGT. V shed 6 bases and J shed 0 bases, with 9 bases lying between them.

The TCR was taken from a human donor who received a COVID-19 vaccine. The V and J genes are TRBV6-4 and TRBJ2-1, with a weak D call TRBD2 (5 bases). Sequencing used CD4+ T cells from blood, cultured in vitro, obtained after SARS-CoV-2 vaccination. The CDR3 DNA reads TGTGCCAGCAGAAGGACTGGCTCCTACAATGAGCAGTTCTTC. Amino acid sequence: CASRRTGSYNEQFF.